This T cell receptor beta chain was sequenced for a study of blood T cells in healthy people across ages. The CDR3 has 16 residues. CDR1 is GTSNPN and CDR2 is SVGIG in the germline V gene (reference sequence). V gave up 0 bases and J gave up 2 bases, with 11 bases separating them. A second PCR, run for roughly 7 to 12 cycles, used a sample-barcoded 5' primer plus a J-beta primer mix. TCRdb independently ran MiXCR on the 5' RACE reads; one entry per CDR3 protein. The sample has around 870,000 distinct CDR3 sequences; 25% to 35% are singletons. Material for sequencing was blood. The gene calls are TRBV30 and TRBJ1-6, with D perhaps matching TRBD1 (5 bases). This receptor was taken from a woman of 80 years or more in good health. In nucleotides, the CDR3 is TGTGCCTGGAGTGTATTTGGGGCTACCTATAATTCACCCCTCCACTTT. Translated: CAWSVFGATYNSPLHF.